The rows below give T cell receptor beta chains drawn from one sample of a study of T cells in Graves' hyperthyroidism and ophthalmopathy. TCRdb used MiXCR to reprocess the multiplex PCR reads, holding one entry per CDR3 protein. Of over 250,000 distinct CDR3 sequences listed, around 13% were seen once; the top ten hold roughly 35%. The sample comprised blood. The receptor source for this set is a woman between 40 and 50 years old with Graves' ophthalmopathy. The CDR3 runs from the conserved cysteine through the conserved F or W. D genes are given only for firm matches. Clone size is not always given. Where it is, it says once, few, many or a class for expanded clones.

abundance: -
j_gene: TRBJ1-1
d_gene: -
v_gene: TRBV15
CDR3nt: TGTGCCACGAGCAGAGATATGGGGGTCAGTGAAGCTTTCTTT
CDR3aa: CATSRDMGVSEAFF

abundance: many
j_gene: TRBJ2-2
d_gene: TRBD2
v_gene: TRBV29-1
CDR3nt: TGCAGCGTGGGGGGACTAGCGGTGAACACCGGGGAGCTGTTTTTT
CDR3aa: CSVGGLAVNTGELFF

abundance: -
j_gene: TRBJ2-7
d_gene: TRBD2
v_gene: TRBV10-2
CDR3nt: TGCGCCAGCACGACTAGCCCAATCTACGAGCAGTACTTC
CDR3aa: CASTTSPIYEQYF

abundance: -
j_gene: TRBJ2-2
d_gene: TRBD2
v_gene: TRBV29-1
CDR3nt: TGCAGCGCTCGCACCGGGACTAGCGGCGGGGAGCTGTTTTTT
CDR3aa: CSARTGTSGGELFF

abundance: -
j_gene: TRBJ2-7
d_gene: -
v_gene: TRBV5-1
CDR3nt: TGCGCCAGCAGCTTGGAGGGTGGCAGGTGGGAAGAGCAGTACTTC
CDR3aa: CASSLEGGRWEEQYF

abundance: -
j_gene: TRBJ1-6
d_gene: TRBD1
v_gene: TRBV9
CDR3nt: TGTGCCAGCAGCACCCGACAGGGCTTTGGATCACCCCTCCACTTT
CDR3aa: CASSTRQGFGSPLHF

abundance: many
j_gene: TRBJ2-7
d_gene: -
v_gene: TRBV7-8
CDR3nt: TGTGCCAGCAGCTTAGATTGGTTCGAGCAGTACTTC
CDR3aa: CASSLDWFEQYF

abundance: many
j_gene: TRBJ1-1
d_gene: -
v_gene: TRBV20-1
CDR3nt: TGCAGTGCTCCGACCCCTAACTACAGGATTGAAGCTTTCTTT
CDR3aa: CSAPTPNYRIEAFF

abundance: many
j_gene: TRBJ1-6
d_gene: -
v_gene: TRBV28
CDR3nt: TGTGCCAGTGATGGGGGGGCCGCCTACTCACCCCTCCACTTT
CDR3aa: CASDGGAAYSPLHF

abundance: many
j_gene: TRBJ1-1
d_gene: -
v_gene: TRBV7-9
CDR3nt: TGTGCCAGCAGCCGTTCCTCTGAAGCTTTCTTT
CDR3aa: CASSRSSEAFF

abundance: many
j_gene: TRBJ1-6
d_gene: TRBD1
v_gene: TRBV27
CDR3nt: TGTGCCAGCAGTTTGGAGGGACAGGGTAGCTCACCCCTCCACTTT
CDR3aa: CASSLEGQGSSPLHF

abundance: few
j_gene: TRBJ2-1
d_gene: -
v_gene: TRBV7-9
CDR3nt: TGTGCCAGCAGCTTAGGGCCTGGTACACTTGAGCAGTTCTTC
CDR3aa: CASSLGPGTLEQFF

abundance: many
j_gene: TRBJ2-2
d_gene: -
v_gene: TRBV6-1
CDR3nt: TGTGCCAGCAGCCTGCTAGGTTCGAACACCGGGGAGCTGTTTTTT
CDR3aa: CASSLLGSNTGELFF

abundance: many
j_gene: TRBJ2-6
d_gene: -
v_gene: TRBV6-1
CDR3nt: TGTGCCAGCAGGGGGTCGGGTGCTGGGGCCAACGTCCTGACTTTC
CDR3aa: CASRGSGAGANVLTF

abundance: many
j_gene: TRBJ2-3
d_gene: -
v_gene: TRBV10-1
CDR3nt: TGCGCCAGCAGTGACGGCTGGGAGCGGAATACGCAGTATTTT
CDR3aa: CASSDGWERNTQYF

abundance: many
j_gene: TRBJ1-5
d_gene: -
v_gene: TRBV19
CDR3nt: TGTGCCAGTAATGAGGGCTCGAATCAGCCCCAGCATTTT
CDR3aa: CASNEGSNQPQHF

abundance: few
j_gene: TRBJ2-7
d_gene: -
v_gene: TRBV20-1
CDR3nt: TGCAGTGCTCCAGACCTAGGCAACTACGAGCAGTACTTC
CDR3aa: CSAPDLGNYEQYF

abundance: many
j_gene: TRBJ2-7
d_gene: -
v_gene: TRBV7-9
CDR3nt: TGTGCCAGCAGCTTAGGTGGGACTCCCATTTACGAGCAGTACTTC
CDR3aa: CASSLGGTPIYEQYF

abundance: many
j_gene: TRBJ2-2
d_gene: -
v_gene: TRBV12-3/TRBV12-4
CDR3nt: TGTGCCAGCAGTTCCCGGACTAGGGGGCTCACCGGGGAGCTGTTTTTT
CDR3aa: CASSSRTRGLTGELFF

abundance: -
j_gene: TRBJ2-3
d_gene: -
v_gene: TRBV20-1
CDR3nt: TGCAGTGCTAGAGCAGGGGACGTCACAGATACGCAGTATTTT
CDR3aa: CSARAGDVTDTQYF

abundance: few
j_gene: TRBJ1-4
d_gene: -
v_gene: TRBV6-1
CDR3nt: TGTGCCAGCAGTGAAGTGTTACCTGCCGGGGCTGTCGGGGAAAAACTGTTTTTT
CDR3aa: CASSEVLPAGAVGEKLFF

abundance: many
j_gene: TRBJ1-1
d_gene: TRBD1
v_gene: TRBV20-1
CDR3nt: TGCAGTGCTGTCCGGGACAGGAATTTGAACACTGAAGCTTTCTTT
CDR3aa: CSAVRDRNLNTEAFF

abundance: many
j_gene: TRBJ1-1
d_gene: -
v_gene: TRBV12-3/TRBV12-4
CDR3nt: TGTGCCAGCAGAGAAACCGGGACGCCGAGTGAAGCTTTCTTT
CDR3aa: CASRETGTPSEAFF

abundance: -
j_gene: TRBJ2-2
d_gene: -
v_gene: TRBV20-1
CDR3nt: TGCAGTGCGCGGACAGCGAACACCGGGGAGCTGTTTTTT
CDR3aa: CSARTANTGELFF

abundance: -
j_gene: TRBJ2-6
d_gene: TRBD2
v_gene: TRBV7-2
CDR3nt: TGTGCCAGCAGCTCGTGGGCGACTAGCGGGCACTCTGGGGCCAACGTCCTGACTTTC
CDR3aa: CASSSWATSGHSGANVLTF

abundance: many
j_gene: TRBJ1-4
d_gene: -
v_gene: TRBV12-5
CDR3nt: TGTGCTAGTGGTTATGTTAGATCGCTGGGTTTCAGCGCAAAACTGTTTTTT
CDR3aa: CASGYVRSLGFSAKLFF

abundance: many
j_gene: TRBJ2-2
d_gene: -
v_gene: TRBV7-6
CDR3nt: TGTGCCAGCAGCCAGCAGGAGGGCCATACCGGGGAGCTGTTTTTT
CDR3aa: CASSQQEGHTGELFF

abundance: many
j_gene: TRBJ2-5
d_gene: -
v_gene: TRBV18
CDR3nt: TGTGCCAGCTCCCTTCCTCGGGACCAAGAGACCCAGTACTTC
CDR3aa: CASSLPRDQETQYF